This is a list of T cell receptor beta chains from one sample in a study of sequential checkpoint blockade in melanoma. Profiling relied on immunoSEQ multiplex PCR, and the TCRdb table lists in-frame clones only, not all of them. The sample includes about 21,000 clones, more than 80% seen only once; the top ten take around 9.1%. The input for sequencing was CD8+ T cells sorted from blood (inferred from file names), taken from a patient given nivolumab and ipilimumab in sequence. All receptors derive from a human donor with melanoma. The CDR3 runs from the conserved cysteine through the conserved F or W. A D gene is named only where the DNA matches it firmly. For some rows the clone size is stated as once, few or many, or as a class when expanded; others skip it.

TRBJ2-1	TRBV15	NA	TRBD1	CATSRPWDRGVRSYNEQFF	TGTGCCACCAGCAGACCCTGGGACAGGGGGGTTCGGTCCTACAATGAGCAGTTCTTC
TRBJ2-1	TRBV27	NA	NA	CASSLSPRGPYNEQFF	TGTGCCAGCAGTTTATCGCCCAGGGGACCCTACAATGAGCAGTTCTTC
TRBJ2-7	TRBV5-4	NA	NA	CASSGEQGAEQYF	TGTGCCAGCAGTGGGGAACAGGGCGCCGAGCAGTACTTC
TRBJ1-1	TRBV2	once	NA	CASRRGRDTEAFF	TGTGCCAGCAGACGGGGGAGGGACACTGAAGCTTTCTTT
TRBJ2-7	TRBV28	NA	NA	CASSFEDSTPYEQYF	TGTGCCAGCAGTTTTGAGGACAGCACCCCCTACGAGCAGTACTTC
TRBJ1-1	TRBV4-3	NA	NA	CASSQEGGTEAFF	TGCGCCAGCAGCCAAGAAGGGGGCACTGAAGCTTTCTTT
TRBJ1-2	TRBV9	NA	NA	CASSVGEGTAYGYTF	TGTGCCAGCAGCGTAGGGGAGGGAACCGCCTATGGCTACACCTTC
TRBJ2-7	TRBV9	NA	NA	CASSVGQGKSYEQYF	TGTGCCAGCAGCGTAGGGCAGGGAAAATCCTACGAGCAGTACTTC
TRBJ1-5	TRBV10-2	NA	NA	CASSDGSNQPQHF	TGCGCCAGCAGTGACGGTAGCAATCAGCCCCAGCATTTT
TRBJ1-5	TRBV21-1	NA	NA	CASSPQGGQDVRQPQHF	TGTGCCAGCAGCCCTCAGGGCGGACAAGATGTCCGACAGCCCCAGCATTTT
TRBJ2-1	TRBV9	few	TRBD2	CASSPGAGGHDEQFF	TGTGCCAGCAGCCCAGGGGCGGGAGGGCACGATGAGCAGTTCTTC
TRBJ1-2	TRBV30	NA	NA	CAWNYLSGGYTF	TGTGCCTGGAACTATTTGTCCGGAGGCTACACCTTC
TRBJ2-1	TRBV19	NA	TRBD2	CASARELAGNEQFF	TGTGCCAGTGCTAGGGAACTAGCGGGCAATGAGCAGTTCTTC
TRBJ1-2	TRBV27	once	TRBD1	CASSSVFTGGNYGYTF	TGTGCCAGCAGTTCAGTTTTTACAGGGGGAAACTATGGCTACACCTTC
TRBJ2-1	TRBV7-3	NA	NA	CASLDWGGGGNEQFF	TGTGCCAGCCTTGATTGGGGGGGCGGGGGAAATGAGCAGTTCTTC
TRBJ2-5	TRBV18	NA	NA	CASSQFAETQYF	TGTGCCAGCTCCCAATTCGCGGAGACCCAGTACTTC
TRBJ1-1	TRBV9	NA	TRBD1	CASSVNPGTGGATEAFF	TGTGCCAGCAGCGTGAACCCGGGGACAGGGGGCGCCACTGAAGCTTTCTTT
TRBJ1-5	TRBV6-6	NA	NA	CASSYMGVGNQPQHF	TGTGCCAGCAGTTACATGGGAGTAGGGAATCAGCCCCAGCATTTT
TRBJ2-1	TRBV5-1	NA	TRBD2	CASSLGGRGLYNEQFF	TGCGCCAGCAGCTTGGGCGGGAGGGGGTTGTACAATGAGCAGTTCTTC
TRBJ2-7	TRBV21-1	few	NA	CASSKWTGPGTGRYEQYF	TGTGCCAGCAGCAAATGGACGGGCCCCGGGACAGGCCGCTACGAGCAGTACTTC
TRBJ1-1	TRBV19	NA	NA	CASSEVANTEAFF	TGTGCCAGTAGTGAGGTCGCGAACACTGAAGCTTTCTTT
TRBJ2-1	TRBV19	NA	TRBD1	CASSRDRGLNEQFF	TGTGCCAGTAGTAGGGACAGGGGACTAAATGAGCAGTTCTTC
TRBJ2-4	TRBV2	NA	TRBD1	CASRVDRVWAKNIQYF	TGTGCCAGCAGGGTAGACAGGGTGTGGGCCAAAAACATTCAGTACTTC
TRBJ2-7	TRBV7-9	few	TRBD1	CASSLTGQEVDEQYF	TGTGCCAGCAGCTTAACCGGACAGGAGGTCGACGAGCAGTACTTC
TRBJ2-2	TRBV9	NA	TRBD1	CASSVDRRAGELFF	TGTGCCAGCAGCGTGGACAGGCGGGCCGGGGAGCTGTTTTTT
TRBJ2-1	TRBV6-1	NA	NA	CASSELTGSYNEQFF	TGTGCCAGCAGTGAACTAACAGGCTCCTACAATGAGCAGTTCTTC
TRBJ2-7	TRBV10-3	once	TRBD2	CAIRRELAASYEQYF	TGTGCCATCAGAAGAGAACTAGCGGCCTCCTACGAGCAGTACTTC
TRBJ2-5	TRBV29-1	NA	NA	CSAERGEWGGDTQYF	TGCAGCGCAGAGCGCGGGGAATGGGGGGGCGACACCCAGTACTTC
TRBJ1-2	TRBV19	NA	NA	CASSRTGRYYGYTF	TGTGCCAGTAGTAGAACAGGGCGTTACTATGGCTACACCTTC
TRBJ1-6	TRBV10-3	NA	NA	CAISDKGVGSPLHF	TGTGCCATCAGTGATAAGGGGGTGGGATCACCCCTCCACTTT
TRBJ1-1	TRBV14	NA	TRBD1	CASSPWGQMTEAFF	TGTGCCAGCAGCCCCTGGGGACAGATGACTGAAGCTTTCTTT
TRBJ1-2	TRBV11-2	NA	NA	CASSLVSGLYGYTF	TGTGCCAGCAGCTTAGTGTCAGGGCTCTATGGCTACACCTTC
TRBJ2-2	TRBV10-2	NA	NA	CASSESAFTGELFF	TGCGCCAGCAGTGAGTCGGCCTTTACCGGGGAGCTGTTTTTT
TRBJ1-5	TRBV30	NA	NA	CAWSGLPQGSNQPQHF	TGTGCCTGGAGTGGACTACCCCAGGGGAGCAATCAGCCCCAGCATTTT
TRBJ2-1	TRBV6-5	NA	TRBD1	CASSPSTGFNNEQFF	TGTGCCAGCAGTCCCTCGACAGGGTTCAACAATGAGCAGTTCTTC
TRBJ2-7	TRBV28	NA	TRBD1	CASSETGGSSYEQYF	TGTGCCAGCAGCGAAACAGGGGGCAGCTCCTACGAGCAGTACTTC
TRBJ2-5	TRBV27	NA	TRBD2	CASSLRTSGGFQETQYF	TGTGCCAGCAGTTTAAGGACTAGCGGGGGATTCCAAGAGACCCAGTACTTC
TRBJ2-2	TRBV28	NA	TRBD1	CASSSWTGSVTGELFF	TGTGCCAGCAGTTCGTGGACAGGGTCTGTCACCGGGGAGCTGTTTTTT
TRBJ1-5	TRBV21-1	NA	NA	CASSTSGGDSNQPQHF	TGTGCCAGCAGCACCTCTGGGGGGGATAGCAATCAGCCCCAGCATTTT
TRBJ1-4	TRBV28	NA	NA	CASSDRGASEKLFF	TGTGCCAGCAGCGATCGGGGGGCTAGTGAAAAACTGTTTTTT
TRBJ2-7	TRBV5-1	NA	TRBD1	CASSSQGIHEQYF	TGCGCCAGCAGCTCACAGGGGATCCACGAGCAGTACTTC
TRBJ2-7	TRBV7-6	NA	TRBD1	CASSMGQGGYEQYF	TGTGCCAGCAGCATGGGACAGGGAGGGTACGAGCAGTACTTC
TRBJ2-7	TRBV4-3	NA	NA	CASSQDPDSSYEQYF	TGCGCCAGCAGCCAAGATCCCGACAGCTCCTACGAGCAGTACTTC
TRBJ2-1	TRBV5-1	NA	NA	CASSLEFGGGPYNEQFF	TGCGCCAGCAGCTTGGAGTTTGGGGGGGGCCCCTACAATGAGCAGTTCTTC
TRBJ2-3	TRBV4-1	NA	NA	CASSQDGAGGTDTQYF	TGCGCCAGCAGCCAAGACGGGGCAGGGGGCACAGATACGCAGTATTTT
TRBJ1-5	TRBV9	NA	TRBD1	CASSGGQVNQPQHF	TGTGCCAGCAGCGGAGGACAGGTTAATCAGCCCCAGCATTTT
TRBJ2-2	TRBV28	few	TRBD2	CASSPTSGLIGELFF	TGTGCCAGCAGTCCGACTAGCGGGTTGATCGGGGAGCTGTTTTTT
TRBJ2-7	TRBV2	NA	NA	CASSDSYEQYF	TGTGCCAGCAGCGACAGCTACGAGCAGTACTTC
TRBJ1-1	TRBV10-3	NA	NA	CAISETFQMVEAFF	TGTGCCATCAGTGAGACCTTCCAGATGGTTGAAGCTTTCTTT
TRBJ2-7	TRBV27	NA	NA	CASSFGGLTYEQYF	TGTGCCAGCAGTTTTGGGGGACTCACCTACGAGCAGTACTTC